This T cell receptor (beta chain) appears in the sequencing data of a study of cytomegalovirus exposure and HLA in healthy donors. Study-wide results and limits: Near-uniform donor sequencing depth was presumed by presence/absence analyses.

The PCR employed 60 Vbeta primers together with 13 Jbeta primers. Authors' data handling: About 11 million of tens of millions of unique TCR beta chains were shared, per a later count. Assay used: immunoSEQ multiplex PCR; TCRdb lists only in-frame clones, some missing. V, J and clone size are taken as reported in that table, and D and trimming were inferred from the DNA itself. The sample consists of some 150,000 clones, approximately 71% of them appearing once. This clone came up a few times. The antigen is unknown. The germline CDR1 and CDR2 sequences are SGDLS and YYNGEE. Trimming left V 0 bases short and J 6 bases short, with 12 bases between. This CDR3 is built from 14 residues.

This chain joins TRBV9 and TRBJ1-1, with a weak D call TRBD1 (5 bases). Sequenced material: PBMCs. This receptor was obtained from a woman between 50 and 59 years old in good health and CMV-seronegative. In DNA form, the CDR3 reads TGTGCCAGCAGCGTAGACGGGGGGAGGGCTGAAGCTTTCTTT. This codes for CASSVDGGRAEAFF.